The rows below give T cell receptor beta chains drawn from one sample of a study of CD8 T cells in ankylosing spondylitis. TCRdb reprocessed the 5' RACE reads via MiXCR and lists one record per CDR3 protein. The sample consists of about 140,000 distinct CDR3 sequences, around a third of them appearing once. Sequenced: synovial fluid, either unsorted or a sorted T cell fraction (not recorded which). These receptors were taken from a male donor with ankylosing spondylitis. Both conserved end residues are part of each CDR3. The order of the fields is J gene, clone size, D gene, V gene, CDR3 DNA, CDR3 protein. A D gene is named only where the DNA matches it firmly. The size field is filled for only some rows; it gives once, few, many or a size class.

j_call: TRBJ2-3; clone_size: many; d_call: .; v_call: TRBV5-6; cdr3_nt: TGTGCCAGCAGCTTGCCTACCGAGGCGGGGACTGGCACAGATACGCAGTATTTT; cdr3_aa: CASSLPTEAGTGTDTQYF
j_call: TRBJ1-1; clone_size: many; d_call: .; v_call: TRBV18; cdr3_nt: TGTGCCAGCTCAACGACAGCACAGAACACTGAAGCTTTCTTT; cdr3_aa: CASSTTAQNTEAFF
j_call: TRBJ2-7; clone_size: few; d_call: TRBD1; v_call: TRBV5-1; cdr3_nt: TGCGCCAGCAGCTTGGCCGGACAGGGTGTCTACGAGCAGTACTTC; cdr3_aa: CASSLAGQGVYEQYF
j_call: TRBJ2-1; clone_size: .; d_call: .; v_call: TRBV12-3/TRBV12-4; cdr3_nt: TGTGCCAGCAGTTTAACGGCCAGCTACAATGAGCAGTTCTTC; cdr3_aa: CASSLTASYNEQFF
j_call: TRBJ1-5; clone_size: .; d_call: .; v_call: TRBV6-5; cdr3_nt: TGTGCCAGCAGTTACGGCGACAGCAATCAGCCCCAGCATTTT; cdr3_aa: CASSYGDSNQPQHF
j_call: TRBJ2-7; clone_size: many; d_call: TRBD1; v_call: TRBV27; cdr3_nt: TGTGCCAGCAGTCCGGCGGACAGGAGACCCCACGAGCAGTACTTC; cdr3_aa: CASSPADRRPHEQYF
j_call: TRBJ2-3; clone_size: .; d_call: .; v_call: TRBV6-6; cdr3_nt: TGTGCCAGCGGGCCCTTGGATACGCAGTATTTT; cdr3_aa: CASGPLDTQYF
j_call: TRBJ2-3; clone_size: .; d_call: TRBD1; v_call: TRBV7-2; cdr3_nt: TGTGCCAGCAGCTTACGCCCGACGGGACAGGGTGGAGATACGCAGTATTTT; cdr3_aa: CASSLRPTGQGGDTQYF
j_call: TRBJ2-1; clone_size: .; d_call: TRBD1; v_call: TRBV14; cdr3_nt: TGTGCCAGCAGCCAAAAACCGGGACAGGGGTTTCATGAGCAGTTCTTC; cdr3_aa: CASSQKPGQGFHEQFF
j_call: TRBJ2-5; clone_size: few; d_call: .; v_call: TRBV7-8; cdr3_nt: TGTGCCAGCAGCTTAGGACGAATTGGTGAGACCCAGTACTTC; cdr3_aa: CASSLGRIGETQYF
j_call: TRBJ1-2; clone_size: .; d_call: .; v_call: TRBV7-2; cdr3_nt: TGTGCCAGCAGCCGGGGACAACAATATGGCTACACCTTC; cdr3_aa: CASSRGQQYGYTF
j_call: TRBJ2-1; clone_size: few; d_call: TRBD2; v_call: TRBV27; cdr3_nt: TGTGCCAGCAGTTTGGGACTAGCCGGCCGGCAGTTCTTC; cdr3_aa: CASSLGLAGRQFF
j_call: TRBJ2-7; clone_size: .; d_call: .; v_call: TRBV18; cdr3_nt: TGTGCCAGCTCACCCCACCGGGACCAGCCCTACGAGCAGTACTTC; cdr3_aa: CASSPHRDQPYEQYF
j_call: TRBJ2-1; clone_size: many; d_call: TRBD2; v_call: TRBV28; cdr3_nt: TGTGCCAGCAGACCGGGACTAGCGGGGAGAAATGAGCAGTTCTTC; cdr3_aa: CASRPGLAGRNEQFF
j_call: TRBJ1-1; clone_size: few; d_call: .; v_call: TRBV5-1; cdr3_nt: TGCGCCAGCAGCTCCAGACCCCAAGCTGAAGCTTTCTTT; cdr3_aa: CASSSRPQAEAFF
j_call: TRBJ1-1; clone_size: few; d_call: .; v_call: TRBV20-1; cdr3_nt: TGCAGTGCTAGGATCGGCCCCATGAACACTGAAGCTTTCTTT; cdr3_aa: CSARIGPMNTEAFF
j_call: TRBJ2-7; clone_size: many; d_call: .; v_call: TRBV20-1; cdr3_nt: TGCAGTGCTAGCGCCGAACTCGCTACCTACGAGCAGTACTTC; cdr3_aa: CSASAELATYEQYF
j_call: TRBJ2-7; clone_size: .; d_call: TRBD2; v_call: TRBV12-3/TRBV12-4; cdr3_nt: TGTGCCAGCAGTTTGGCGGTTAGCGGGAGGAATGAGCAGTACTTC; cdr3_aa: CASSLAVSGRNEQYF
j_call: TRBJ2-7; clone_size: .; d_call: .; v_call: TRBV25-1; cdr3_nt: TGTGCCAGCAGTGAATCAACAGGGGTGGGACTAGGATCCTACGAGCAGTACTTC; cdr3_aa: CASSESTGVGLGSYEQYF
j_call: TRBJ2-3; clone_size: .; d_call: TRBD2; v_call: TRBV5-1; cdr3_nt: TGCGCCAGCGGAGCGGGAGGGAGAGATACGCAGTATTTT; cdr3_aa: CASGAGGRDTQYF
j_call: TRBJ2-7; clone_size: .; d_call: .; v_call: TRBV6-1; cdr3_nt: TGTGCCAGCACCATGTACCTTAACGAGCAGTACTTC; cdr3_aa: CASTMYLNEQYF
j_call: TRBJ1-4; clone_size: few; d_call: .; v_call: TRBV20-1; cdr3_nt: TGCAGTGCTAGAGATTGGGGCGGCCTGAATGAAAAACTGTTTTTT; cdr3_aa: CSARDWGGLNEKLFF
j_call: TRBJ2-1; clone_size: .; d_call: .; v_call: TRBV29-1; cdr3_nt: TGCAGCGCTGTGGGGGCGGGTGGGCTCGATGAGCAGTTCTTC; cdr3_aa: CSAVGAGGLDEQFF
j_call: TRBJ1-1; clone_size: .; d_call: TRBD1; v_call: TRBV19; cdr3_nt: TGTGCCAGTACGACAGGGTGGAACACTGAAGCTTTCTTT; cdr3_aa: CASTTGWNTEAFF
j_call: TRBJ2-1; clone_size: few; d_call: TRBD2; v_call: TRBV18; cdr3_nt: TGTGCCAGCTCAGCTATTCCTAGCGGGAGCTATGAGCAGTTCTTC; cdr3_aa: CASSAIPSGSYEQFF
j_call: TRBJ1-2; clone_size: .; d_call: .; v_call: TRBV2; cdr3_nt: TGTGCCAGCTGTGCTTACGTAGCGCGGACCGGGGGGGGAAACTATGGCTACACCTTC; cdr3_aa: CASCAYVARTGGGNYGYTF
j_call: TRBJ1-5; clone_size: .; d_call: .; v_call: TRBV12-3/TRBV12-4; cdr3_nt: TGTGCCAGCAGCGAGGACCGACTGAGGGGTCAGCCCCAGCATTTT; cdr3_aa: CASSEDRLRGQPQHF
j_call: TRBJ1-6; clone_size: .; d_call: .; v_call: TRBV12-3/TRBV12-4; cdr3_nt: TGTGCCAGCAGCCCGGACTGGGCTGCCCCTTCACCCCTCCACTTT; cdr3_aa: CASSPDWAAPSPLHF
j_call: TRBJ1-1; clone_size: few; d_call: TRBD1; v_call: TRBV4-1; cdr3_nt: TGCGCCAGCAGCCAGCACGGACAGGGTGCCACTGAAGCTTTCTTT; cdr3_aa: CASSQHGQGATEAFF
j_call: TRBJ2-1; clone_size: many; d_call: TRBD2; v_call: TRBV11-2; cdr3_nt: TGTGCCAGCAGCTTTTTAGCGGGAGGCGTATACAATGAGCAGTTCTTC; cdr3_aa: CASSFLAGGVYNEQFF
j_call: TRBJ2-3; clone_size: .; d_call: .; v_call: TRBV29-1; cdr3_nt: TGCAGCGTTGAGGGCGGGAAAGGCACAGATACGCAGTATTTT; cdr3_aa: CSVEGGKGTDTQYF
j_call: TRBJ2-1; clone_size: .; d_call: TRBD2; v_call: TRBV7-3; cdr3_nt: TGTGCCAGCAGCTTAGGGACTAGCGGGAGAAACAATGAGCAGTTCTTC; cdr3_aa: CASSLGTSGRNNEQFF
j_call: TRBJ1-4; clone_size: few; d_call: .; v_call: TRBV5-1; cdr3_nt: TGCGCCAGCAGCTTAGCACACGGAAGTAATGAAAAACTGTTTTTT; cdr3_aa: CASSLAHGSNEKLFF
j_call: TRBJ1-2; clone_size: .; d_call: .; v_call: TRBV5-6; cdr3_nt: TGTGCCATCGCCCCAGGGTGGTTCAGGGGAACGAACTATGGCTACACCTTC; cdr3_aa: CAIAPGWFRGTNYGYTF
j_call: TRBJ2-7; clone_size: few; d_call: .; v_call: TRBV11-2; cdr3_nt: TGTGCCAGCAGCCCCGGGGGGCAGGTGGGCTACGAGCAGTACTTC; cdr3_aa: CASSPGGQVGYEQYF
j_call: TRBJ2-5; clone_size: .; d_call: TRBD1; v_call: TRBV27; cdr3_nt: TGTGCCAGCAGGCTTTCTACAGGGGATTTACGAGAGACCCAGTACTTC; cdr3_aa: CASRLSTGDLRETQYF
j_call: TRBJ1-6; clone_size: .; d_call: .; v_call: TRBV20-1; cdr3_nt: TGCAGTGTTTCGACGATTGTGGTTTCACCCCTCCACTTT; cdr3_aa: CSVSTIVVSPLHF
j_call: TRBJ2-3; clone_size: few; d_call: .; v_call: TRBV7-6; cdr3_nt: TGTGCCAGCAGCTCACAAGGGACCCACCCCGGGGATACGCAGTATTTT; cdr3_aa: CASSSQGTHPGDTQYF
j_call: TRBJ1-3; clone_size: .; d_call: .; v_call: TRBV4-1; cdr3_nt: TGCGCCAGCAGCCAAGATACCCATGGGCCAGCGGACACCATATATTTT; cdr3_aa: CASSQDTHGPADTIYF
j_call: TRBJ1-4; clone_size: few; d_call: TRBD1; v_call: TRBV2; cdr3_nt: TGTGCCAGCACCCTTAAGACAGGGGAAAAACTGTTTTTT; cdr3_aa: CASTLKTGEKLFF
j_call: TRBJ1-1; clone_size: few; d_call: .; v_call: TRBV18; cdr3_nt: TGTGCCAGCTCACCCTCGCAGGCCAACACTGAAGCTTTCTTT; cdr3_aa: CASSPSQANTEAFF
j_call: TRBJ2-2; clone_size: few; d_call: .; v_call: TRBV28; cdr3_nt: TGTGCCAGCAGTCCCTCGTTCAGGGAGCTGTTTTTT; cdr3_aa: CASSPSFRELFF
j_call: TRBJ2-5; clone_size: .; d_call: TRBD2; v_call: TRBV6-1; cdr3_nt: TGTGCCACTAATAGCGGGGGGGCCGAAGAGACCCAGTACTTC; cdr3_aa: CATNSGGAEETQYF
j_call: TRBJ1-2; clone_size: .; d_call: TRBD1; v_call: TRBV25-1; cdr3_nt: TGTGCCAGCAGTGATCCGGGACAGGGAAGGTATGGCTACACCTTC; cdr3_aa: CASSDPGQGRYGYTF
j_call: TRBJ1-5; clone_size: few; d_call: .; v_call: TRBV7-2; cdr3_nt: TGTGCCAGCAGCTCCGACGAAGGGGCCTATCAGCCCCAGCATTTT; cdr3_aa: CASSSDEGAYQPQHF
j_call: TRBJ2-7; clone_size: few; d_call: TRBD1; v_call: TRBV29-1; cdr3_nt: TGCAGCGCTACCGGGACAGGGAGGCACGAGCAGTACTTC; cdr3_aa: CSATGTGRHEQYF
j_call: TRBJ1-1; clone_size: .; d_call: .; v_call: TRBV20-1; cdr3_nt: TGCAGTGCTAGACAGCGGGGGAACACTGAAGCTTTCTTT; cdr3_aa: CSARQRGNTEAFF
j_call: TRBJ2-3; clone_size: .; d_call: .; v_call: TRBV5-1; cdr3_nt: TGCGCCAGCAGCCCGGAGGAGGCTAACACAGATACGCAGTATTTT; cdr3_aa: CASSPEEANTDTQYF
j_call: TRBJ1-5; clone_size: many; d_call: .; v_call: TRBV10-3; cdr3_nt: TGTGCCATCAGTGAGTCAGGGGGCAATCAGCCCCAGCATTTT; cdr3_aa: CAISESGGNQPQHF
j_call: TRBJ2-1; clone_size: .; d_call: .; v_call: TRBV5-6; cdr3_nt: TGTGCCAGCAAACGGGCTAATGAGCAGTTCTTC; cdr3_aa: CASKRANEQFF
j_call: TRBJ1-1; clone_size: .; d_call: .; v_call: TRBV20-1; cdr3_nt: TGCAGTGCTAGAGATTGGCCGGGGGCGGGCACTGAAGCTTTCTTT; cdr3_aa: CSARDWPGAGTEAFF
j_call: TRBJ1-6; clone_size: .; d_call: .; v_call: TRBV7-8; cdr3_nt: TGTGCCAGCAGCTCCTCTAACGGGGGGTATAATTCACCCCTCCACTTT; cdr3_aa: CASSSSNGGYNSPLHF
j_call: TRBJ2-5; clone_size: few; d_call: .; v_call: TRBV28; cdr3_nt: TGTGCCAGCAGCCCGTCCGGGACTTCGGAGACCCAGTACTTC; cdr3_aa: CASSPSGTSETQYF
j_call: TRBJ2-5; clone_size: .; d_call: .; v_call: TRBV4-2; cdr3_nt: TGTGCCAGCAGCCAAGGCCGGGGCGGGGAGACCCAGTACTTC; cdr3_aa: CASSQGRGGETQYF
j_call: TRBJ1-1; clone_size: .; d_call: TRBD1; v_call: TRBV20-1; cdr3_nt: TGCAGTGCTGACCCCGGGACAGTGTTGACTGAAGCTTTCTTT; cdr3_aa: CSADPGTVLTEAFF
j_call: TRBJ1-1; clone_size: few; d_call: .; v_call: TRBV30; cdr3_nt: TGTGCCTGGAGTACTATGAACACTGAAGCTTTCTTT; cdr3_aa: CAWSTMNTEAFF
j_call: TRBJ1-5; clone_size: .; d_call: TRBD1; v_call: TRBV20-1; cdr3_nt: TGCAGTGCTAGGACGGGACAGGGTGATCAGCCCCAGCATTTT; cdr3_aa: CSARTGQGDQPQHF
j_call: TRBJ2-7; clone_size: few; d_call: .; v_call: TRBV5-1; cdr3_nt: TGCGCCAGCAGCAGGGAATGGGTGTCCTACGAGCAGTACTTC; cdr3_aa: CASSREWVSYEQYF
j_call: TRBJ2-1; clone_size: few; d_call: .; v_call: TRBV7-4; cdr3_nt: TGTGCCAGCAGCGATAAGACAAGTCGCTCCTACAATGAGCAGTTCTTC; cdr3_aa: CASSDKTSRSYNEQFF